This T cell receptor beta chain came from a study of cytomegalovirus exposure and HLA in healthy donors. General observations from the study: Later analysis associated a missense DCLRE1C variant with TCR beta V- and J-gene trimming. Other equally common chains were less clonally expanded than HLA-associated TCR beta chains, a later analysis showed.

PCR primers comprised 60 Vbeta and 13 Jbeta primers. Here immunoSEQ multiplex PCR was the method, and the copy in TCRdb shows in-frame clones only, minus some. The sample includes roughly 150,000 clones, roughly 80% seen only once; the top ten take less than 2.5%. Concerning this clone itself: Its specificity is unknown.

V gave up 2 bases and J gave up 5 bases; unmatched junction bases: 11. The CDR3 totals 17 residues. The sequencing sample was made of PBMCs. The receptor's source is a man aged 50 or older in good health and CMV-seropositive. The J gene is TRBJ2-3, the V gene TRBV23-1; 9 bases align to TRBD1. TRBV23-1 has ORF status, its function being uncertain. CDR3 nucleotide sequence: TGCGCCAGCAGTCAAGCCATCCGGGACAGGGTGGGAGATACGCAGTATTTT. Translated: CASSQAIRDRVGDTQYF.